This TCR beta chain was recovered during a study of T cell responses to AZD1222 COVID-19 vaccine. The wider study: Timing groups of about 4 and about 12 weeks for second doses were pooled.

Looked up from germline, CDR1 is SEHNR and CDR2 is FQNEAQ (reference sequence). CDR3 size: 16 residues. Trimming stripped 1 base from V and 2 bases from J, with 12 bases between. Sequenced by immunoSEQ multiplex PCR; TCRdb stores in-frame clones only, minus some. The sample records about 99,000 clones, around 91% being singletons. The TCR was taken from an adult in good health. The rearrangement joins TRBV7-9 to TRBJ1-5; D may be TRBD1 (6 bases). The sequenced sample was peripheral blood, obtained on day 0 of AZD1222 vaccination. The CDR3 spells CASSLETGRGNQPQHF. As DNA, the CDR3 is TGTGCCAGCAGCTTAGAAACAGGGAGAGGCAATCAGCCCCAGCATTTT.